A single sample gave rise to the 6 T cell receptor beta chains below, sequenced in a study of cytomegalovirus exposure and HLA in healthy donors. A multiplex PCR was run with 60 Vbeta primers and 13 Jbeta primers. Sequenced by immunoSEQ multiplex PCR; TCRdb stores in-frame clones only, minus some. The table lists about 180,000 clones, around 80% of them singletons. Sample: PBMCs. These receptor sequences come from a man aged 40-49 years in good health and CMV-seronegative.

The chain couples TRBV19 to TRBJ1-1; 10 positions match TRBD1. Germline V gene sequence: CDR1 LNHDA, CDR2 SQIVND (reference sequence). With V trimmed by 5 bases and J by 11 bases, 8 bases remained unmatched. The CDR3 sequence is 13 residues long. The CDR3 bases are TGTGCCAGTAGTCGGGACAGGGGACGGGAGGCTTTCTTT. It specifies CASSRDRGREAFF.

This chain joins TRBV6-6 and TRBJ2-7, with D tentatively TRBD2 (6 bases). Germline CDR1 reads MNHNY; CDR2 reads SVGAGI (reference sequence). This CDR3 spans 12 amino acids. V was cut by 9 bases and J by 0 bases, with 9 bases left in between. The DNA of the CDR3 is TGTGCCAGTTCGGGGGTCTCCTACGAGCAGTACTTC. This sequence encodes CASSGVSYEQYF.

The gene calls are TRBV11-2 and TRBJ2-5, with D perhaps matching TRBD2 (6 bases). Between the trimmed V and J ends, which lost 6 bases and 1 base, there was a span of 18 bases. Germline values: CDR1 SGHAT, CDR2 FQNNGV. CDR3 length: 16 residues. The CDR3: CASRLWADGGQETQYF. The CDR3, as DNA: TGTGCCAGCAGGCTATGGGCGGACGGGGGCCAAGAGACCCAGTACTTC.

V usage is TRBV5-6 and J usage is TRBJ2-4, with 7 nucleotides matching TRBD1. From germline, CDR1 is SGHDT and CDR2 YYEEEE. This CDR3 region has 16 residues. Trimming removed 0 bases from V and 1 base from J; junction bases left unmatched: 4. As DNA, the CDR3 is TGTGCCAGCAGCTTGGTAGGGGGACAGGCCAAAAACATTCAGTACTTC. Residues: CASSLVGGQAKNIQYF.

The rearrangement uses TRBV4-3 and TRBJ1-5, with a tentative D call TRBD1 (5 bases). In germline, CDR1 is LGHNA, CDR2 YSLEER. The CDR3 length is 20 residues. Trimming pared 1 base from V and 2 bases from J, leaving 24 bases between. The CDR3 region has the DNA TGCGCCAGCAGCCAAGTTTATAATACGGGCCGGGGAGGGGGCAATCAGCCCCAGCATTTT. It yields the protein CASSQVYNTGRGGGNQPQHF.

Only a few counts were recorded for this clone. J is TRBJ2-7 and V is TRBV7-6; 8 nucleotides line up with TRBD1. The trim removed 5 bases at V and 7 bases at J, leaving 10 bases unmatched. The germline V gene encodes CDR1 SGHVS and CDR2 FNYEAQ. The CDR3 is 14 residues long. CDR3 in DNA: TGTGCCAGCAGCCCCGGACAGGGAACTGAAGAGCAGTACTTC. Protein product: CASSPGQGTEEQYF.